The 28 T cell receptor beta chains presented below share a single source sample, sequenced in a study of beta chain features in type 1 diabetes. The isolated RNA, all of it, was reverse transcribed, so expressed TCRB transcripts were what got sequenced. Clones were sequenced by immunoSEQ multiplex PCR, and TCRdb holds only the in-frame ones, with some missing. In the table there are hundreds of thousands of clones, 15% to 18% of which are singletons. The sample was naive CD4+ T cells from blood. These receptors came from a man younger than 35 in good health.

Only a few counts were recorded for this clone. The rearrangement joins TRBV9 to TRBJ2-6; TRBD2 might be the D (5 bases). Germline loops: CDR1 SGDLS, CDR2 YYNGEE. V lost 0 bases, J lost 1 base, and 14 bases lay in between. The CDR3 consists of 18 residues. The CDR3 region has the DNA TGTGCCAGCAGCGTAGGGGCTAGCAAAGGGTCTGGGGCCAACGTCCTGACTTTC. It is translated as CASSVGASKGSGANVLTF.

This clone occurred a few times. This chain connects TRBV7-9 to TRBJ1-1, with 9 bases fitting TRBD1. The junction had 3 bases not matched to a gene; V was cut back by 4 bases and J by 3 bases. CDR3 length equals 14 residues. Germline lookup yields CDR1 SEHNR and CDR2 FQNEAQ (reference sequence). CDR3 residues: CASSWGQGYTEAFF. CDR3 bases: TGTGCCAGCAGCTGGGGACAGGGTTACACTGAAGCTTTCTTT.

The chain uses TRBV11-1 and TRBJ2-7; D gene unclear. Per the germline V gene, CDR1 is SGHAT and CDR2 is FQDESV (reference sequence). CDR3 size: 16 residues. Trimming stripped 4 bases from V and 3 bases from J, with 19 bases between. The CDR3, as DNA: TGTGCCAGCAGCTCATGGGGTGAAGGGAATCTCTACGAGCAGTACTTC. Protein product: CASSSWGEGNLYEQYF.

J is TRBJ2-2 and V is TRBV9; TRBD1 is a possible D gene (5 bases). Germline V gene lookup returns CDR1 SGDLS and CDR2 YYNGEE. CDR3 length: 14 amino acids. Trimming removed 4 bases at V and 1 base at J, with 8 bases between. CDR3 DNA sequence: TGTGCCAGCAGCCCCGGACAGAACACCGGGGAGCTGTTTTTT. This translates into CASSPGQNTGELFF.

This clone was picked up a small number of times. The rearrangement links TRBV7-2 to TRBJ2-7; 12 bases fit TRBD1. This CDR3 is built from 14 residues. Germline CDR1 reads SGHTA; CDR2 reads FQGNSA. V was clipped by 3 bases and J by 8 bases; unmatched bases: 5. The CDR3 protein is CASSFGTGGGKQYF. DNA of the CDR3: TGTGCCAGCAGCTTCGGGACAGGGGGCGGGAAGCAGTACTTC.

This clone has at least ten counts. The genes are TRBV7-9 and TRBJ1-2; TRBD1 might be the D (5 bases). This CDR3 has 13 residues. Germline assignment: CDR1 SEHNR and CDR2 FQNEAQ (reference sequence). V was cut by 3 bases and J by 6 bases, with 11 bases left in between. CDR3 region: CASSFVTADGYTF. The CDR3 coding sequence is TGTGCCAGCAGCTTCGTGACAGCGGATGGCTACACCTTC.

The chain links TRBV25-1 to TRBJ2-2, with unresolved D. Germline lookup yields CDR1 MGHDK and CDR2 SYGVNS. The CDR3 spans 15 residues. With 10 bases removed from V and 0 bases from J, the gap between germline ends came to 15 bases. CDR3 DNA: TGTGCCACCGCAAGGCCGGGTTCGAACACCGGGGAGCTGTTTTTT. Protein: CATARPGSNTGELFF.

The gene calls are TRBV19 and TRBJ2-5; D is undetermined. The CDR3 is 12 amino acids. From germline, CDR1 is LNHDA and CDR2 SQIVND (reference sequence). With 8 bases removed from V and 7 bases from J, the gap between germline ends came to 14 bases. In DNA form, the CDR3 reads TGTGCCAGTCGGGCGGCAGTTGGGACCCAGTACTTC. This translates into CASRAAVGTQYF.

The J gene is TRBJ1-1, the V gene TRBV7-3; no reliable D call. V was pared by 1 base and J by 3 bases, with 12 bases between. Germline CDR1 and CDR2: SGHTA and FQGTGA. The CDR3 totals 15 residues. The CDR3 loop is CASSLNSRRDTEAFF. CDR3 bases: TGTGCCAGCAGCTTAAACTCCCGGAGGGACACTGAAGCTTTCTTT.

The chain is built from TRBV7-9 and TRBJ2-5; D is possibly TRBD1 or TRBD2 (5 bases each). This CDR3 is built from 16 residues. Trimming shortened V by 3 bases and J by 1 base, and 15 bases separated the two germline ends. Germline V gene data show CDR1 as SEHNR and CDR2 as FQNEAQ (reference sequence). The CDR3 protein is CASSFFLVGTQETQYF. The CDR3 DNA reads as TGTGCCAGCAGCTTTTTCTTGGTGGGGACCCAAGAGACCCAGTACTTC.

V usage is TRBV18 and J usage is TRBJ2-7, with D perhaps assigned TRBD1 or TRBD2 (5 bases each). V lost 4 bases, J lost 0 bases, and 10 bases lay in between. CDR3 length: 14 amino acids. Germline V gene lookup returns CDR1 KGHSH and CDR2 LQKENI. CDR3 bases: TGTGCCAGCTCACAGAGGGGAGACTCCTACGAGCAGTACTTC. Amino acid sequence: CASSQRGDSYEQYF.

This clone has more than one count but fewer than ten. The V call is TRBV7-9, the J call TRBJ2-7; 7 nucleotides line up with TRBD2. V shed 6 bases and J 3 bases; nucleotides not matched to a gene: 8. Germline V gene lookup returns CDR1 SEHNR and CDR2 FQNEAQ (reference sequence). This CDR3 has 14 residues. The CDR3 loop reads CASSFGGSVYEQYF. The CDR3 DNA follows: TGTGCCAGCAGTTTCGGGGGGTCGGTCTACGAGCAGTACTTC. Variable domain in full (rest from reference TRBV7-9 and TRBJ2-7): DTGVSQNPRHKITKRGQNVTFRCDPISEHNRLYWYRQTLGQGPEFLTYFQNEAQLEKSRLLSDRFSAERPKGSFSTLEIQRTEQGDSAMYLCASSFGGSVYEQYFGPGTRLTVT.

The chain combines TRBV11-3 with TRBJ2-1; TRBD1 aligns across 7 bases. The CDR3 contains 12 residues. The germline V gene encodes CDR1 SGHNT and CDR2 YENEEA. The J segment lost 10 bases and the V segment lost 5 bases, leaving 5 bases of the junction unmatched. For the CDR3, the DNA is TGTGCCAGCAGCCGGACAGGTCAAGAGCAGTTCTTC. Protein product: CASSRTGQEQFF. The entire variable domain, with the rest obtained from reference TRBV11-3 and TRBJ2-1, is as follows: EAGVVQSPRYKIIEKKQPVAFWCNPISGHNTLYWYLQNLGQGPELLIRYENEEAVDDSQLPKDRFSAERLKGVDSTLKIQPAELGDSAVYLCASSRTGQEQFFGPGTRLTVL.

The J gene is TRBJ1-2, the V gene TRBV5-1; 8 nucleotides align to TRBD1. The CDR3 is 14 residues long. The V and J ends lost 0 bases and 10 bases, in that order; junction bases with no gene match: 8. Germline lookup yields CDR1 SGHRS and CDR2 YFSETQ. The CDR3 protein is CASSLDPGDRHYTF. DNA for the CDR3: TGCGCCAGCAGCTTGGATCCAGGGGACAGGCACTACACCTTC.

This chain links TRBV7-9 with TRBJ2-5; D may correspond to TRBD1 or TRBD2 (6 bases each). V gave up 3 bases and J gave up 4 bases, with 15 bases separating them. Germline assignment: CDR1 SEHNR and CDR2 FQNEAQ (reference sequence). The CDR3 runs to 15 residues. The CDR3 sequence: CASSFSRGAGETQYF. CDR3 coding DNA: TGTGCCAGCAGCTTCAGTAGGGGGGCCGGAGAGACCCAGTACTTC. The full variable domain, with the rest looked up from reference TRBV7-9 and TRBJ2-5, is DTGVSQNPRHKITKRGQNVTFRCDPISEHNRLYWYRQTLGQGPEFLTYFQNEAQLEKSRLLSDRFSAERPKGSFSTLEIQRTEQGDSAMYLCASSFSRGAGETQYFGPGTRLLVL.

The J gene is TRBJ2-3, the V gene TRBV15; D possibly corresponds to TRBD2 (7 bases). The germline V gene encodes CDR1 LNHNV and CDR2 YYDKDF (reference sequence). The CDR3 totals 16 residues. Trimming removed 0 bases at V and 6 bases at J, with 16 bases between. CDR3 nucleotide sequence: TGTGCCACCAGCAGAGATCGGGGGGCCCACAGGGATACGCAGTATTTT. As protein: CATSRDRGAHRDTQYF.

This clone was detected only a few times. V and J are TRBV7-9 and TRBJ1-1; TRBD1 is a possible D gene (5 bases). V was shortened by 0 bases and J by 3 bases, with 8 bases between the two germline ends. From germline, CDR1 is SEHNR and CDR2 FQNEAQ (reference sequence). The CDR3 is 14 amino acids. CDR3 amino acids: CASSLAGTHTEAFF. The DNA of the CDR3 is TGTGCCAGCAGCTTAGCCGGGACCCACACTGAAGCTTTCTTT.

This clone was observed a few times. The chain is built from TRBV5-1 and TRBJ1-2; 11 nucleotides match TRBD1. The CDR3 is made up of 17 amino acids. After removal of 4 bases from V and 4 bases from J, the junction contained 12 bases not matched to a gene. Germline CDR1 SGHRS, CDR2 YFSETQ. This CDR3 is CASSQGQGANPLYGYTF. In DNA form, the CDR3 reads TGCGCCAGCAGCCAAGGACAGGGGGCGAATCCTCTCTATGGCTACACCTTC.

This chain joins TRBV6-6 and TRBJ1-3; D remains ambiguous. The CDR3 runs 14 residues. Germline-derived CDR1 and CDR2 are MNHNY and SVGAGI (reference sequence). Trimming shortened V by 5 bases and J by 4 bases, and 12 bases separated the two germline ends. The CDR3 loop is CASSTLTRGNTIYF. CDR3 DNA: TGTGCCAGCAGTACCCTGACCAGGGGAAACACCATATATTTT.

V usage is TRBV5-1 and J usage is TRBJ2-5; D might be TRBD1 (6 bases). Trimming left V 6 bases short and J 5 bases short, with 17 bases between. This CDR3 is built from 14 residues. Germline V gene data show CDR1 as SGHRS and CDR2 as YFSETQ. CDR3 in amino acids: CASKTTGGGETQYF. The DNA for the CDR3 is TGCGCCAGCAAGACGACAGGAGGTGGGGAGACCCAGTACTTC. Combining the CDR3 with reference TRBV5-1 and TRBJ2-5 gives the whole variable domain KAGVTQTPRYLIKTRGQQVTLSCSPISGHRSVSWYQQTPGQGLQFLFEYFSETQRNKGNFPGRFSGRQFSNSRSEMNVSTLELGDSALYLCASKTTGGGETQYFGPGTRLLVL.

J is TRBJ2-2 and V is TRBV2, with a possible D match to TRBD2 (5 bases). The V end lost 11 bases, the J end lost 2 bases, and 6 bases lay between the germline ends. From germline, CDR1 is SNHLY and CDR2 FYNNEI. This CDR3 is built from 11 residues. The CDR3 loop reads CAGRNTGELFF. The DNA for the CDR3 is TGTGCCGGGAGAAACACCGGGGAGCTGTTTTTT.

V usage is TRBV6-4 and J usage is TRBJ2-2, with D unclear. The CDR3 contains 12 residues. The V gene lost 8 bases and the J gene lost 6 bases, with 10 bases spanning the gap. Germline V lookup: CDR1 MRHNA, CDR2 SNTAGT. As DNA, the CDR3 is TGTGCCAGCGGCCAAGGAGCCGGGGAGCTGTTTTTT. Protein sequence: CASGQGAGELFF.

The chain combines TRBV6-5 with TRBJ2-2; D is unresolved. The V end lost 2 bases, the J end lost 6 bases, and 7 bases lay between the germline ends. This CDR3 has 13 amino acids. The germline V gene has CDR1 MNHEY and CDR2 SVGAGI. The DNA for the CDR3 is TGTGCCAGCAGTTACAGGGTAGCCGGGGAGCTGTTTTTT. This gives the protein CASSYRVAGELFF.

The sample holds a few counts of this clone. Different DNA sequences within this sample yield the same CDR3. The rearrangement uses TRBV19 and TRBJ2-5, with no clear D. The CDR3 loop spans 11 amino acids. Deletions cut 6 bases from V and 2 bases from J, with 4 bases between. CDR1 is LNHDA, CDR2 SQIVND, per germline (reference sequence). The DNA for the CDR3 is TGTGCCAGTAGGAAGCAAGAGACCCAGTACTTC. Residues: CASRKQETQYF.

The chain employs TRBV29-1 and TRBJ1-1; TRBD1 agrees at 7 bases. Germline V CDR1 and CDR2: SQVTM, ANQGSEA. Unmatched junction bases numbered 5, after V lost 4 bases and J lost 0 bases. This CDR3 region has 14 residues. CDR3 sequence (DNA): TGCAGCGTTGCCCACAGGGGATTGAACACTGAAGCTTTCTTT. Translated, it gives CSVAHRGLNTEAFF.

This clone appeared a few times. This chain joins TRBV7-9 and TRBJ2-1, with D hard to call. CDR1 and CDR2 (germline): SEHNR, FQNEAQ (reference sequence). This CDR3 is 16 amino acids long. V lost 3 bases and J 0 bases, leaving 12 bases between the germline ends. CDR3 sequence: CASSFPLGYSYNEQFF. CDR3 sequence (DNA): TGTGCCAGCAGCTTCCCTCTCGGCTACTCCTACAATGAGCAGTTCTTC.

The CDR3 DNA follows: TGTGCCAGCAGCGTACTCACGGGCACTGAAGCTTTCTTT. Its translation: CASSVLTGTEAFF. The chain carries TRBV9 and TRBJ1-1; no clear D gene. Germline V gene sequence: CDR1 SGDLS, CDR2 YYNGEE. The CDR3 sequence is 13 residues long. V was shortened by 1 base and J by 4 bases, with 8 bases between the two germline ends.

The chain combines TRBV14 with TRBJ2-2; tentative D call: TRBD2 (5 bases). This CDR3 has 14 amino acids. The germline CDR1 and CDR2 sequences are SGHDN and FVKESK. Trimming removed 1 base from V and 7 bases from J, with 10 bases in between. The CDR3 loop is CASSQVRGGGELFF. The CDR3 DNA sequence: TGTGCCAGCAGCCAAGTACGTGGAGGCGGGGAGCTGTTTTTT.